This T cell receptor (beta chain) stems from a study of post-analysis software for immune sequencing data. Background on the study: Disease courses included relapsing-remitting, secondary progressive and progressive-relapsing multiple sclerosis.

Whole-study results and caveats: A handful of TRBV segments were significantly more frequent in patients than in controls. TRBV5-6, TRBV5-1 and TRBV20-1 were among these segments.

CDR3 length: 14 amino acids. Trimming took 8 bases from V and 7 from J, leaving 15 bases between them. Germline lookup yields CDR1 SNHLY and CDR2 FYNNEI. This clonotype was seen only a few times. The antigen remains undetermined. cDNA libraries of TCR beta carried unique molecular identifiers. T cells numbering roughly 0.95 to 10 million gave rise to 500,000 or so cDNA molecules. TCRdb reprocessed the PCR reads via MiXCR and lists one record per CDR3 protein. The sample consists of hundreds of thousands of distinct CDR3 sequences, 53% of them appearing once. V usage is TRBV2 and J usage is TRBJ1-6; a possible D gene is TRBD1 (5 bases). This clonotype was sampled from a girl aged 10 to 17 with multiple sclerosis. The sample taken for sequencing was blood. The CDR3 protein is CASYEGRRNSPLHF. In nucleotides, the CDR3 is TGTGCCAGCTATGAGGGACGGAGAAATTCACCCCTCCACTTT.